A selection of T cell receptor beta chains follows, all from one sample in a study of shared clonotypes between healthy human individuals. The protocol was immunoSEQ multiplex PCR, while the TCRdb copy is restricted to in-frame clones and leaves out a portion. The data hold approximately 700,000 clones, with more than 70% observed a single time. The sequenced material came from memory CD4+ T cells sorted from blood. The receptors were gathered from a woman in her thirties in good health. Both conserved end residues are part of each CDR3. D genes are given only for firm matches. The size of a clone is reported for some rows only, either as once, few or many, or as a class for expanded clones.

cdr3_nt cdr3_aa j_call v_call d_call clone_size
TGCGCCAGCAGCTTGGCTGGGGGTTCTTACGAGCAGTACTTC CASSLAGGSYEQYF TRBJ2-7 TRBV5-1 . .
TGTGCCAGCAATCCGGGACAGGGTCAAGAGACCCAGTACTTC CASNPGQGQETQYF TRBJ2-5 TRBV6-1 TRBD1 .
TGTGCCAGCAGCCGGAGGCCAGGGGATGGCGGGGAGCTGTTTTTT CASSRRPGDGGELFF TRBJ2-2 TRBV16 . .
TGTGCCAGTAGTACCTTGGGGGAGCCCTACCGAGAGCAGTACTTC CASSTLGEPYREQYF TRBJ2-7 TRBV19 . .
TGTGCCAGCTCACCAGAATCGGGTGATGGCTACACCTTC CASSPESGDGYTF TRBJ1-2 TRBV18 . .
TGTGCCAGCAGCCGGACAGGCTCTGGAAACACCATATATTTT CASSRTGSGNTIYF TRBJ1-3 TRBV11-2 TRBD1 .
TGTGCCAGCAGTGCGCAGCGGGATCTCACAGATACGCAGTATTTT CASSAQRDLTDTQYF TRBJ2-3 TRBV2 TRBD2 .
TGTGCCAGCAGCCCGGGACAGGGTCTCTCCGAGCAGTACTTC CASSPGQGLSEQYF TRBJ2-7 TRBV5-6 TRBD1 few
TGTGCCAGCAGCCGTCGGGGAGTAGGTGGGTACGAGCAGTACTTC CASSRRGVGGYEQYF TRBJ2-7 TRBV28 . .
TGTGCCAGCAGTAACAACAGGGGGCTAGGGGCCCAGTACTTC CASSNNRGLGAQYF TRBJ2-5 TRBV6-5 TRBD1 .
TGTGCCAGCAGCTTAAGTGAGGGAACCTACGAGCAGTACTTC CASSLSEGTYEQYF TRBJ2-7 TRBV11-3 . .
TGTGCTAGTGGTTTGTTTGGGGGGAGAGGAACTGAAGCTTTCTTT CASGLFGGRGTEAFF TRBJ1-1 TRBV12-5 . .
TGTGCCAGCAGCTCCGGACTAGGAGGGACCCAGTACTTC CASSSGLGGTQYF TRBJ2-5 TRBV7-8 TRBD2 .
TGTGCCAGCAGTGAACAGGGGTCCCGTCAGCCCCAGCATTTT CASSEQGSRQPQHF TRBJ1-5 TRBV28 TRBD1 .
TGCAGCGTTGAGCAGGGCGGCGAAAAACTGTTTTTT CSVEQGGEKLFF TRBJ1-4 TRBV29-1 . .
TGCGCCAGCAGCCAACAGGCGAGGGGTAAAGAGACCCAGTACTTC CASSQQARGKETQYF TRBJ2-5 TRBV4-1 . .
TGTGCCAGCAGTGCCCAGGACTCTGGGGCCAACGTCCTGACTTTC CASSAQDSGANVLTF TRBJ2-6 TRBV6-1 . .
TGTGCCAGTAGTATAGGGGACAGGGGCACAGATACGCAGTATTTT CASSIGDRGTDTQYF TRBJ2-3 TRBV19 TRBD1 .
TGCGCCAGCAGCCAAGACAGGACTAGCGGCAACTACGAGCAGTACTTC CASSQDRTSGNYEQYF TRBJ2-7 TRBV4-1 TRBD2 .
TGTGCCAGCAGCTTAGCCCGATCTGGGGCCAACGTCCTGACTTTC CASSLARSGANVLTF TRBJ2-6 TRBV7-2 . .
TGTGCCAGCAGCTCGGGACTAGCGGGAGGGCCATGGTACAATGAGCAGTTCTTC CASSSGLAGGPWYNEQFF TRBJ2-1 TRBV11-2 TRBD2 .
TGTGCCAGCAGCCCGTGGGGGGTGGAGAGTGGCTACACCTTC CASSPWGVESGYTF TRBJ1-2 TRBV5-5 . .
TGTGCCAGCAGCGCGGACTTGGGTGGAGAGACCCAGTACTTC CASSADLGGETQYF TRBJ2-5 TRBV9 . .
TGTGCCAGTAGTCCCCTTTCAGGAAGAATGAACACTGAAGCTTTCTTT CASSPLSGRMNTEAFF TRBJ1-1 TRBV19 . once
TGTGCCAGCAGACTAACGGGGGCACAAGGCTACACCTTC CASRLTGAQGYTF TRBJ1-2 TRBV6-5 . .
TGTGCCAGCAGCTTACCAGGGGGGCATGCTACGCAGTATTTT CASSLPGGHATQYF TRBJ2-3 TRBV11-2 . .
TGTGCCAGCGAGGCAGGCCATGGCTACACCTTC CASEAGHGYTF TRBJ1-2 TRBV11-3 . .
TGTGCCAGTAGACCGTCCGGGACAGGGGCCTACGAGCAGTACTTC CASRPSGTGAYEQYF TRBJ2-7 TRBV19 TRBD1 .
TGTGCCAGCAGCCTGGACACAGATACGCAGTATTTT CASSLDTDTQYF TRBJ2-3 TRBV5-6 . .
TGTGCCAGTAGTGAACAACTAGCGGGAGAGACCTACGAGCAGTACTTC CASSEQLAGETYEQYF TRBJ2-7 TRBV19 TRBD2 .
TGTGCCAGCAGTGAGAACGGGAGCCCCTACAATGAGCAGTTCTTC CASSENGSPYNEQFF TRBJ2-1 TRBV25-1 . .
TGTGCCTGGAGTTTGAAGGGGGAGGGAAAACTGTTTTTT CAWSLKGEGKLFF TRBJ1-4 TRBV30 . .
TGCAGCGTTGGGCTTTCTGGGGCCAACGTCCTGACTTTC CSVGLSGANVLTF TRBJ2-6 TRBV29-1 . once
TGTGCCAGCAGCTGGGGTACCGGGGAGCTGTTTTTT CASSWGTGELFF TRBJ2-2 TRBV11-2 . .
TGTGCCAGCAGCTTACAGGGACTAGCGGGAGGAAGCGAGCAGTACTTC CASSLQGLAGGSEQYF TRBJ2-7 TRBV7-6 TRBD2 .
TGTGCCAGCAGCGAAGGCCGCACTGAAGCTTTCTTT CASSEGRTEAFF TRBJ1-1 TRBV28 . .
TGTGCCAGTAGTATAGAATCGGGATCCGGGACTAGCGTGAACATTCAGTACTTC CASSIESGSGTSVNIQYF TRBJ2-4 TRBV19 TRBD2 .
TGTGCCAGCAGTCCCATGCCCCACGGGACAGGGGAAGAGACCCAGTACTTC CASSPMPHGTGEETQYF TRBJ2-5 TRBV25-1 TRBD1 few
TGTGCCAGCAGCTCGTGGGGTTCACCCCTCCACTTT CASSSWGSPLHF TRBJ1-6 TRBV7-9 . .
TGTGCCAGCAGTCCACCCATATATGGCTACACCTTC CASSPPIYGYTF TRBJ1-2 TRBV27 . few
TGTGCCAGTGAGATGGATGGCTACACCTTC CASEMDGYTF TRBJ1-2 TRBV6-1 . many
TGTGCCAGCAGCTTCCAGCGCGACTCCTACAATGAGCAGTTCTTC CASSFQRDSYNEQFF TRBJ2-1 TRBV7-2 . .
TGTGCCAGCAGCTCCCTGGGAGCGGGAGGGCCAGATGAGCAGTTCTTC CASSSLGAGGPDEQFF TRBJ2-1 TRBV7-9 TRBD2 .
TGTGCCAGCAGCCCTCGGACGGACTCTGGAAACACCATATATTTT CASSPRTDSGNTIYF TRBJ1-3 TRBV14 . .